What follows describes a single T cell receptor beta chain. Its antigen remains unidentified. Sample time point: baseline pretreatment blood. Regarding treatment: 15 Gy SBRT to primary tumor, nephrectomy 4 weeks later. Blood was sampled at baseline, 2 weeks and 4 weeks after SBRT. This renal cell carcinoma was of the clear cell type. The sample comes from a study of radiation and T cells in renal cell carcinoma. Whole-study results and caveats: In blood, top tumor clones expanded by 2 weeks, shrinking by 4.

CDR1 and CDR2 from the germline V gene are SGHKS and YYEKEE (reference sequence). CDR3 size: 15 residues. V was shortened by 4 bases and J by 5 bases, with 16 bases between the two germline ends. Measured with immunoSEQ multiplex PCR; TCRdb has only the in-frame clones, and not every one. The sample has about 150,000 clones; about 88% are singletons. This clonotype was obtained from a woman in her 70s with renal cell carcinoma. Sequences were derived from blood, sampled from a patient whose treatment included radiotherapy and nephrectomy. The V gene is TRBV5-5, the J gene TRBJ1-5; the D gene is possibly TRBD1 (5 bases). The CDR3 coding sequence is TGTGCCAGCAGCCGGGCAGGGTTTCGGGATCAGCCCCAGCATTTT. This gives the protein CASSRAGFRDQPQHF.